These T cell receptor beta chains were read from a single sample in a study of blood T cell repertoires in COVID-19. Sequencing was performed with immunoSEQ multiplex PCR; in TCRdb, only in-frame clones are kept and a portion is missing. The top ten hold 6.4% of the sample, which has more than 300,000 clones, approximately 88% seen once. The sample taken for sequencing was peripheral blood. Source of these receptors: a man aged 18 to 30 who had recovered from COVID-19. Both conserved end residues are part of each CDR3. Each record gives: clone size, D gene, V gene, J gene, CDR3 DNA, CDR3 protein. D genes are given only for firm matches. Rows give clone size only sometimes, using once, few, many, or a class for an expanded clone.

clone size: .
D gene: TRBD1
V gene: TRBV12-5
J gene: TRBJ2-2
CDR3 DNA: TGTGCTAGTGGTTTGGTAGGGACAGGGGGGCCCGGGGAGCTGTTTTTT
CDR3 protein: CASGLVGTGGPGELFF

clone size: .
D gene: TRBD1
V gene: TRBV5-6
J gene: TRBJ1-6
CDR3 DNA: TGTGCCAGCAGCCGCAATATAATCCGGGACAGGGGAAACTCACCCCTCCACTTT
CDR3 protein: CASSRNIIRDRGNSPLHF

clone size: .
D gene: TRBD1
V gene: TRBV7-9
J gene: TRBJ2-7
CDR3 DNA: TGTGCCAGCAGCCAAGAACCCGGGACAGGAACCTACGAGCAGTACTTC
CDR3 protein: CASSQEPGTGTYEQYF

clone size: .
D gene: TRBD2
V gene: TRBV6-1
J gene: TRBJ2-3
CDR3 DNA: TGTGCCAGCATCCCGGGGGGTGTGGTAGATACGCAGTATTTT
CDR3 protein: CASIPGGVVDTQYF

clone size: .
D gene: .
V gene: TRBV10-3
J gene: TRBJ1-1
CDR3 DNA: TGTGCCATCAAGGAGCGGGACTCCACTGAAGCTTTCTTT
CDR3 protein: CAIKERDSTEAFF

clone size: .
D gene: .
V gene: TRBV6-6
J gene: TRBJ1-1
CDR3 DNA: TGTGCCAGCCGCTGGACGGCAGAGATCGAGGGCACTGAAGCTTTCTTT
CDR3 protein: CASRWTAEIEGTEAFF

clone size: .
D gene: .
V gene: TRBV3-1/TRBV3-2
J gene: TRBJ2-7
CDR3 DNA: TGTGCCAGCAGCCAAGACCCCAGGGGTCCCTACGAGCAGTACTTC
CDR3 protein: CASSQDPRGPYEQYF

clone size: .
D gene: .
V gene: TRBV9
J gene: TRBJ1-2
CDR3 DNA: TGTGCCAGCAGCGTAGGGGGCGCGTTATCATCCTCCATTGGCTACACCTTC
CDR3 protein: CASSVGGALSSSIGYTF

clone size: .
D gene: .
V gene: TRBV10-3
J gene: TRBJ2-1
CDR3 DNA: TGTGCCATCAGTGGAGGACAGCGCTCCTACAATGAGCAGTTCTTC
CDR3 protein: CAISGGQRSYNEQFF

clone size: few
D gene: .
V gene: TRBV3-1/TRBV3-2
J gene: TRBJ1-5
CDR3 DNA: TGTGCCAGCAGCCAAGATCGGAGTATAAATCAGCCCCAGCATTTT
CDR3 protein: CASSQDRSINQPQHF

clone size: .
D gene: .
V gene: TRBV2
J gene: TRBJ1-6
CDR3 DNA: TGTGCCAGCAGTGAGGCCCCCCAGGGGAATTCACCCCTCCACTTT
CDR3 protein: CASSEAPQGNSPLHF

clone size: .
D gene: .
V gene: TRBV6-6
J gene: TRBJ1-1
CDR3 DNA: TGTGCCAGCAAATTACTTAACACTGAAGCTTTCTTT
CDR3 protein: CASKLLNTEAFF

clone size: .
D gene: TRBD1
V gene: TRBV19
J gene: TRBJ1-4
CDR3 DNA: TGTGCCAGTAGTCCGGGACAGGGGGAAAAACTGTTTTTT
CDR3 protein: CASSPGQGEKLFF

clone size: .
D gene: .
V gene: TRBV7-2
J gene: TRBJ2-1
CDR3 DNA: TGTGCCAGCAGCCCCGACTTGGTTGAGCAGTTCTTC
CDR3 protein: CASSPDLVEQFF

clone size: once
D gene: .
V gene: TRBV4-2
J gene: TRBJ2-7
CDR3 DNA: TGTGCCAGCAGCCAAAGCCCTACCTACGAGCAGTACTTC
CDR3 protein: CASSQSPTYEQYF

clone size: .
D gene: .
V gene: TRBV2
J gene: TRBJ2-1
CDR3 DNA: TGTGCCAGCAGCCGGGATCCCAATGAGCAGTTCTTC
CDR3 protein: CASSRDPNEQFF

clone size: .
D gene: TRBD1
V gene: TRBV9
J gene: TRBJ1-2
CDR3 DNA: TGTGCCAGCAGCGACCGACGACAGGGGCATGATGGCTACACCTTC
CDR3 protein: CASSDRRQGHDGYTF

clone size: .
D gene: .
V gene: TRBV7-2
J gene: TRBJ1-2
CDR3 DNA: TGTGCCAGCAGCTTAGTGGGCAGGGAAGACTTGGGCTACACCTTC
CDR3 protein: CASSLVGREDLGYTF

clone size: .
D gene: .
V gene: TRBV11-1
J gene: TRBJ1-1
CDR3 DNA: TGTGCCAGCAGCTTATCGAGGCTGAACACTGAAGCTTTCTTT
CDR3 protein: CASSLSRLNTEAFF

clone size: .
D gene: TRBD1
V gene: TRBV6-5
J gene: TRBJ1-2
CDR3 DNA: TGTGCCAGCAGTTACACGACAGGGTCCAACTATGGCTACACCTTC
CDR3 protein: CASSYTTGSNYGYTF

clone size: .
D gene: TRBD2
V gene: TRBV19
J gene: TRBJ2-2
CDR3 DNA: TGTGCCAGTAAGCCTAGCGGGAGATCGAACACCGGGGAGCTGTTTTTT
CDR3 protein: CASKPSGRSNTGELFF

clone size: .
D gene: .
V gene: TRBV7-9
J gene: TRBJ2-5
CDR3 DNA: TGTGCCAGCAGCTTAGCACTAGTAGAGACCCAGTACTTC
CDR3 protein: CASSLALVETQYF

clone size: .
D gene: TRBD1
V gene: TRBV19
J gene: TRBJ1-2
CDR3 DNA: TGTGCCAGTAGTAAACAGGGGGCTCCTGGCTACACCTTC
CDR3 protein: CASSKQGAPGYTF

clone size: .
D gene: TRBD1
V gene: TRBV9
J gene: TRBJ2-3
CDR3 DNA: TGTGCCAGCAGTAGGACAGGGATGGGAGATACGCAGTATTTT
CDR3 protein: CASSRTGMGDTQYF

clone size: .
D gene: .
V gene: TRBV7-9
J gene: TRBJ2-7
CDR3 DNA: TGTGCCAGCAGCCCTTCGGGGAGCCCCTACGAGCAGTACTTC
CDR3 protein: CASSPSGSPYEQYF

clone size: .
D gene: .
V gene: TRBV27
J gene: TRBJ1-3
CDR3 DNA: TGTGCCAGCAGTCCCACATTGCACGGGACCATATATTTT
CDR3 protein: CASSPTLHGTIYF

clone size: .
D gene: TRBD2
V gene: TRBV6-2/TRBV6-3
J gene: TRBJ2-7
CDR3 DNA: TGTGCCAGCAGTTACTCGAGGCGGGGGGGCTACGAGCAGTACTTC
CDR3 protein: CASSYSRRGGYEQYF

clone size: .
D gene: .
V gene: TRBV6-5
J gene: TRBJ1-1
CDR3 DNA: TGTGCCAGCAGCCGGACAGCTGAAGCTTTCTTT
CDR3 protein: CASSRTAEAFF

clone size: .
D gene: TRBD1
V gene: TRBV6-6
J gene: TRBJ1-5
CDR3 DNA: TGTGCCAGCAGTTACAGGGGGCAAGGTCAGCCCCAGCATTTT
CDR3 protein: CASSYRGQGQPQHF

clone size: .
D gene: TRBD2
V gene: TRBV9
J gene: TRBJ2-1
CDR3 DNA: TGTGCCAGCAGCGCTCGTAGCGGGGGGGCATGGGAGCAGTTCTTC
CDR3 protein: CASSARSGGAWEQFF

clone size: .
D gene: .
V gene: TRBV19
J gene: TRBJ2-7
CDR3 DNA: TGTGCCAGTAGTAACGTCGGAGGGGACGGGCAGTACTTC
CDR3 protein: CASSNVGGDGQYF